The clone carrying this TCR beta chain appeared many times. The data belong to a study of regulatory T cells in long-lasting Graves disease. Described time point: persistent/refractory GD, antithyroid drugs over 5 years with positive TRAb. The TCR library was made from RNA extracted from PBMCs. Both iRepertoire HTBI primers and Arm-PCR of CDR3 regions were used to build the TCR beta libraries. TCRdb reprocessed the multiplex PCR reads with MiXCR, giving one entry per CDR3 protein. The repertoire includes fewer than 450,000 distinct CDR3 sequences, about a quarter of them detected once, and about a quarter sits in the top ten. The TCR comes from a female donor with Graves disease. The source was peripheral blood mononuclear cells (PBMCs), collected when the disease was refractory, from a patient treated with antithyroid drugs.

The CDR3 DNA follows: TGTGCCAGTATGACGGACACTGAAGCTTTCTTT. Amino acids: CASMTDTEAFF. The chain combines TRBV19 with TRBJ1-1, with D unclear. V shed 7 bases and J shed 3 bases, with 6 bases lying between them. The CDR3 loop spans 11 amino acids. Germline V gene sequence: CDR1 LNHDA, CDR2 SQIVND (reference sequence).